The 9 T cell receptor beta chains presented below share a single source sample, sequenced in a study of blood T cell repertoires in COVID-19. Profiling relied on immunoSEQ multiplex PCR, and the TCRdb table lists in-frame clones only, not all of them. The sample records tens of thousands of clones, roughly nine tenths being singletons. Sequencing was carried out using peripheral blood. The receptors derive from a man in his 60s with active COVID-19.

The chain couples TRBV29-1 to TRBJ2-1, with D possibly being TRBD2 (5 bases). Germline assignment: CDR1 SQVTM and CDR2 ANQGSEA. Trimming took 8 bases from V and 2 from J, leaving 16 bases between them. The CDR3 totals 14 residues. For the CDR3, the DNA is TGCAGCTTCTTATTTGTCGGGGCCTACAATGAGCAGTTCTTC. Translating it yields CSFLFVGAYNEQFF.

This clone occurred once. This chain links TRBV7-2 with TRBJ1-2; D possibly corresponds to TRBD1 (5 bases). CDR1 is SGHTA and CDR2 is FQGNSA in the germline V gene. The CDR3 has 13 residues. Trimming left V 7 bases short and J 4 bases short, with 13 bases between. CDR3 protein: CASTPLTAYGYTF. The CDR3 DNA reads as TGTGCCAGCACTCCTCTGACAGCCTATGGCTACACCTTC.

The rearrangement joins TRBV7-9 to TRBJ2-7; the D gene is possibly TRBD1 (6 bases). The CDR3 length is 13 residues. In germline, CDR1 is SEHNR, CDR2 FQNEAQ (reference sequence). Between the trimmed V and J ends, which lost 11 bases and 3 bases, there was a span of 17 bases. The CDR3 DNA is TGTGCCGTATTCCAGACAGGAAGCTACGAGCAGTACTTC. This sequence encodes CAVFQTGSYEQYF.

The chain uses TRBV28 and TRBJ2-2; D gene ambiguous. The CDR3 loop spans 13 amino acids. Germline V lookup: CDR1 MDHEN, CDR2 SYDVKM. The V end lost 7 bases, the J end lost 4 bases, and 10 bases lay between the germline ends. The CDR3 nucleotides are TGTGCCAGCACCGACACCGTCACCGGGGAGCTGTTTTTT. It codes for CASTDTVTGELFF. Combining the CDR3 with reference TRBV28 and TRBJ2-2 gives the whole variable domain DVKVTQSSRYLVKRTGEKVFLECVQDMDHENMFWYRQDPGLGLRLIYFSYDVKMKEKGDIPEGYSVSREKKERFSLILESASTNQTSMYLCASTDTVTGELFFGEGSRLTVL.

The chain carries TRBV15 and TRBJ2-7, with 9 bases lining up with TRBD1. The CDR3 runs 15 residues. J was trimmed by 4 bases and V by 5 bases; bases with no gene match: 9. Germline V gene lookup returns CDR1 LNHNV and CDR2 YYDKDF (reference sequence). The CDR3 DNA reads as TGTGCCACCAGCCCACCCGGGACAGGGTCTTACGAGCAGTACTTC. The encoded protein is CATSPPGTGSYEQYF.

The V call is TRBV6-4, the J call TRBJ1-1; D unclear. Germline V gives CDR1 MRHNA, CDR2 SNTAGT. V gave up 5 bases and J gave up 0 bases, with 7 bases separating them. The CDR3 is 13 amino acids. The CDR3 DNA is TGTGCCAGCAGTCGCGAACTGAACACTGAAGCTTTCTTT. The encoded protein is CASSRELNTEAFF.

CDR3 coding DNA: TGCGCCAGCAGCCGCAGAATAGGGACAGTTAGCAATCAGCCCCAGCATTTT. Translated, it gives CASSRRIGTVSNQPQHF. The rearrangement links TRBV4-1 to TRBJ1-5; 7 nucleotides agree with TRBD1. The CDR3 runs to 17 residues. Germline loops: CDR1 MGHRA, CDR2 YSYEKL. With 4 bases clipped from V and 0 bases from J, the junction kept 9 bases outside the gene matches.

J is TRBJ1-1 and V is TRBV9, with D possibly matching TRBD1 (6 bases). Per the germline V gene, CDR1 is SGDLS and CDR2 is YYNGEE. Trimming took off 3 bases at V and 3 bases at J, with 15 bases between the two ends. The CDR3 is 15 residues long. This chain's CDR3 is CASSEGGGIYTEAFF. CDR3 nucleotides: TGTGCCAGCAGCGAAGGGGGGGGTATCTACACTGAAGCTTTCTTT.

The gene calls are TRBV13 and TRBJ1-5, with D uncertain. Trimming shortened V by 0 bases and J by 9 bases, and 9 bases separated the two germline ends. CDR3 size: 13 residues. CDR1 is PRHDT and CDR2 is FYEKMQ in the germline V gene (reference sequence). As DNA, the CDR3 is TGTGCCAGCAGCTTAGGGGCGGTTTCGCCCCAGCATTTT. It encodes CASSLGAVSPQHF. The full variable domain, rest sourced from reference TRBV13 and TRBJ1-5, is AAGVIQSPRHLIKEKRETATLKCYPIPRHDTVYWYQQGPGQDPQFLISFYEKMQSDKGSIPDRFSAQQFSDYHSELNMSSLELGDSALYFCASSLGAVSPQHFGDGTRLSIL.